The 18 T cell receptor beta chains listed next were all sequenced from one sample in a study of T cell responses to AZD1222 COVID-19 vaccine. The table came from immunoSEQ multiplex PCR; TCRdb's copy has only in-frame clones and leaves some out. The repertoire includes around 140,000 clones, approximately 92% of them detected once, and roughly 2% sits in the top ten. The sample here was peripheral blood, taken 28 days after the second AZD1222 dose. The receptors originated from an adult who received the AZD1222 COVID-19 vaccine.

The gene calls are TRBV10-1 and TRBJ2-1; D might be TRBD2 (5 bases). Germline V gene lookup returns CDR1 WNHNN and CDR2 SYGVQD (reference sequence). The CDR3 length is 13 residues. V was trimmed by 3 bases and J by 8 bases, leaving 11 bases between them. CDR3 loop: CASSDFEGDEQFF. The DNA of the CDR3 is TGCGCCAGCAGTGATTTTGAGGGAGATGAGCAGTTCTTC.

This clone was seen only once. The chain recombines TRBV6-5 with TRBJ1-1; TRBD1 agrees at 9 bases. Germline V CDR1 and CDR2: MNHEY, SVGAGI. Germline trimming cut 4 bases from V and 4 bases from J; bases unmatched to any gene: 4. The length of the CDR3 is 14 residues. The CDR3 protein is CASSSRTGATEAFF. CDR3 in DNA: TGTGCCAGCAGTTCACGGACAGGGGCCACTGAAGCTTTCTTT.

The chain carries TRBV10-1 and TRBJ2-1, with 8 positions matching TRBD2. Germline assignment: CDR1 WNHNN and CDR2 SYGVQD (reference sequence). CDR3 length equals 14 residues. Trimming took 6 bases from V and 7 from J; bases not matched to a gene: 8. The CDR3 spells CASSPSGGGNEQFF. CDR3 in DNA: TGCGCCAGCAGCCCCAGCGGGGGAGGGAATGAGCAGTTCTTC.

The V gene is TRBV7-2, the J gene TRBJ2-3; 9 bases are shared with TRBD2. The CDR3 has 14 amino acids. Germline-derived CDR1 and CDR2 are SGHTA and FQGNSA. Germline trimming cut 5 bases from V and 11 bases from J; bases unmatched to any gene: 11. CDR3 in amino acids: CASSQGLAPWEQYF. CDR3 coding DNA: TGTGCCAGCAGCCAGGGACTAGCCCCCTGGGAGCAGTATTTT.

This chain links TRBV30 with TRBJ1-1; 9 nucleotides agree with TRBD1. This CDR3 region has 13 residues. The V segment lost 3 bases and the J segment 1 base; nucleotides outside the gene matches: 0. Germline V lookup: CDR1 GTSNPN, CDR2 SVGIG (reference sequence). The CDR3 DNA sequence: TGTGCCTGGAGGGGACAGGGGAACACTGAAGCTTTCTTT. Its protein product is CAWRGQGNTEAFF. The full variable domain, rest sourced from reference TRBV30 and TRBJ1-1, is SQTIHQWPATLVQPVGSPLSLECTVEGTSNPNLYWYRQAAGRGLQLLFYSVGIGQISSEVPQNLSASRPQDRQFILSSKKLLLSDSGFYLCAWRGQGNTEAFFGQGTRLTVV.

The chain is built from TRBV7-2 and TRBJ1-4, with 9 nucleotides matching TRBD1. This CDR3 contains 17 residues. Germline V lookup: CDR1 SGHTA, CDR2 FQGNSA. The trim removed 3 bases at V and 6 bases at J, leaving 11 bases unmatched. CDR3 coding DNA: TGTGCCAGCAGCTTGCACCGGGACAGGGTTTGGGATGAAAAACTGTTTTTT. It codes for CASSLHRDRVWDEKLFF.

The chain has TRBV30 and TRBJ1-4; TRBD1 agrees at 9 bases. This CDR3 has 13 amino acids. V lost 4 bases and J lost 7; bases outside the gene matches: 4. The germline gives CDR1 GTSNPN, CDR2 SVGIG (reference sequence). CDR3 nucleotides: TGTGCCTGGAACAGGGGGCTTGGTGAAAAACTGTTTTTT. This encodes CAWNRGLGEKLFF. Drawing the rest from reference TRBV30 and TRBJ1-4, the complete variable domain is SQTIHQWPATLVQPVGSPLSLECTVEGTSNPNLYWYRQAAGRGLQLLFYSVGIGQISSEVPQNLSASRPQDRQFILSSKKLLLSDSGFYLCAWNRGLGEKLFFGSGTQLSVL.

This clone has more than one count but fewer than ten. The J gene is TRBJ1-2, the V gene TRBV27, with D perhaps matching TRBD1 (5 bases). This CDR3 has 14 residues. The V end lost 3 bases, the J end lost 8 bases, and 16 bases lay between the germline ends. Germline V gene lookup returns CDR1 MNHEY and CDR2 SMNVEV (reference sequence). In DNA, the CDR3 is TGTGCCAGCAGTTTTGTAGGGCAGGGTAGCGGCTACACCTTC. Its protein is CASSFVGQGSGYTF.

This chain connects TRBV7-9 to TRBJ1-1, with D perhaps matching TRBD1 (6 bases). Germline CDR1 and CDR2: SEHNR and FQNEAQ (reference sequence). Trimming pared 5 bases from V and 5 bases from J, leaving 18 bases between. The CDR3 loop spans 15 amino acids. For the CDR3, the DNA is TGTGCCAGCAGCCGACGGGTTTCCCAGGGGACTGAAGCTTTCTTT. It yields the protein CASSRRVSQGTEAFF.

CDR3 region: CASSDFGQGTVYGYTF. In nucleotides, the CDR3 is TGTGCCAGCAGTGATTTCGGACAGGGAACCGTCTATGGCTACACCTTC. The V and J genes are TRBV6-1 and TRBJ1-2; TRBD1 matches 8 bases. V trimming: 3 bases; J trimming: 4 bases; junction bases outside the gene matches: 10. Looked up from germline, CDR1 is MNHNS and CDR2 is SASEGT. The CDR3 is made up of 16 amino acids.

V is TRBV7-3 and J is TRBJ1-1, with unresolved D. Trimming cost V 5 bases and J 3 bases, with 10 bases left between them. Per germline, CDR1 SGHTA and CDR2 FQGTGA. The CDR3 extends over 13 amino acids. The CDR3 sequence is CASSRTPDTEAFF. The CDR3 nucleotides read TGTGCCAGCAGCAGGACCCCGGACACTGAAGCTTTCTTT.

This clone has only one observation. The rearrangement links TRBV29-1 to TRBJ2-2, with D perhaps TRBD2 (5 bases). CDR1 SQVTM and CDR2 ANQGSEA come from the germline V gene. The CDR3 runs 14 residues. V gave up 4 bases and J gave up 5 bases, with 14 bases separating them. The CDR3 sequence: CSVGGPLGTGELFF. The CDR3 nucleotides read TGCAGCGTTGGCGGGCCCCTCGGGACCGGGGAGCTGTTTTTT.

The chain has TRBV6-8 and TRBJ2-7, with 7 bases identical to TRBD1. Looked up from germline, CDR1 is MNHGY and CDR2 is SAAAGT. V dropped 8 bases and J dropped 1; count of bases not matched to a gene: 5. The CDR3 runs to 13 residues. The CDR3 spells CASRLTGSYEQYF. The DNA for the CDR3 is TGTGCCAGCCGTTTGACAGGGTCCTACGAGCAGTACTTC.

The gene calls are TRBV20-1 and TRBJ2-5; 7 bases line up with TRBD2. V shed 3 bases and J 0 bases; nucleotides not matched to a gene: 7. Looked up from germline, CDR1 is DFQATT and CDR2 is SNEGSKA (reference sequence). This CDR3 contains 15 residues. The CDR3 here is CSASIAGDYQETQYF. The DNA of the CDR3 is TGCAGTGCTAGTATAGCGGGCGACTACCAAGAGACCCAGTACTTC.

CDR3: CASSVETNYGYTF. CDR3 nucleotide sequence: TGTGCCAGCAGTGTCGAGACTAACTATGGCTACACCTTC. This chain links TRBV2 with TRBJ1-2; D remains unclear. The germline V and J ends were trimmed by 4 bases and 0 bases, with 6 bases remaining between them. The CDR3 spans 13 residues. In germline, CDR1 is SNHLY, CDR2 FYNNEI.

The chain combines TRBV6-5 with TRBJ1-1, with 11 bases that match TRBD1. The trim removed 5 bases at V and 8 bases at J, leaving 7 bases unmatched. The germline gives CDR1 MNHEY, CDR2 SVGAGI. CDR3 length: 14 amino acids. As DNA, the CDR3 is TGTGCCAGCAGTACCGGGACAGGGGGAATGGAAGCTTTCTTT. It yields the protein CASSTGTGGMEAFF.

The gene calls are TRBV10-2 and TRBJ1-1, with unresolved D. V was shortened by 6 bases and J by 4 bases, with 18 bases between the two germline ends. Germline assignment: CDR1 WSHSY and CDR2 SAAADI. This CDR3 has 15 residues. The DNA of the CDR3 is TGCGCCAGCAGACCCCTTGCGGACTTATTCACTGAAGCTTTCTTT. Translated: CASRPLADLFTEAFF.

This clone was seen only once. The chain couples TRBV5-1 to TRBJ1-1; D gene ambiguous. Germline lookup yields CDR1 SGHRS and CDR2 YFSETQ. CDR3 size: 14 residues. Trimming removed 0 bases at V and 1 base at J, with 7 bases between. CDR3 amino acids: CASSLAIENTEAFF. CDR3 DNA sequence: TGCGCCAGCAGCTTGGCCATCGAGAACACTGAAGCTTTCTTT.